Listed below are T cell receptor beta chains from one sample, sequenced in a study of blood T cell repertoires in COVID-19. Produced via immunoSEQ multiplex PCR; TCRdb's table is partial and in-frame only. This table has fewer than 300,000 clones, more than 65% appearing once. Sample: peripheral blood. These receptors came from a woman younger than 35 with acute or convalescent COVID-19. Each CDR3 is given with its conserved first and last residue. The order of the fields is CDR3 DNA, CDR3 protein, clone size, V gene, D gene, J gene. The D gene is left open where the match is weak. Part of the rows lack a size; the others show once, few, many or a class for expanded clones.

TGTGCCAGCAGCCCGCGGGACAGGGGAGTTGGCTACACCTTC | CASSPRDRGVGYTF | NA | TRBV9 | TRBD1 | TRBJ1-2
TGCGCCAGCAGCCAAGATAGGGGGACCCATCTGAACACTGAAGCTTTCTTT | CASSQDRGTHLNTEAFF | NA | TRBV4-3 | NA | TRBJ1-1
TGTGCCAGCAGCGGGGGCAGGGCCGTGGAACTGTTTTTT | CASSGGRAVELFF | once | TRBV7-2 | NA | TRBJ1-4
TGCGCCAGCGGGACAGGGGGCGTGGAGACCCAGTACTTC | CASGTGGVETQYF | NA | TRBV4-1 | TRBD1 | TRBJ2-5
TGCAGTGCTAGTACCCTACAGGGGTTACGGGTCAATGAGCAGTTCTTC | CSASTLQGLRVNEQFF | NA | TRBV20-1 | TRBD1 | TRBJ2-1
TGTGCCAGTGGACTAGCTGGAGACGAGCAGTACTTC | CASGLAGDEQYF | NA | TRBV19 | TRBD2 | TRBJ2-7
TGTGCCACCAGTGATTTCAGTTCGGAGACCCAGTACTTC | CATSDFSSETQYF | NA | TRBV24-1 | NA | TRBJ2-5
TGTGCCAGCAGTTACGGAGGGGGCTACACTGAAGCTTTCTTT | CASSYGGGYTEAFF | NA | TRBV3-1/TRBV3-2 | TRBD1 | TRBJ1-1
TGTGCCACCAGTGGGACAGGGGGGGACACTGAAGCTTTCTTT | CATSGTGGDTEAFF | NA | TRBV24-1 | TRBD1 | TRBJ1-1
TGTGCCACCAGCAGAGATCCCACTGGGGGGGAGGGCTACACCTTC | CATSRDPTGGEGYTF | NA | TRBV15 | NA | TRBJ1-2
TGTGCCAGCAGCGGGGACAGCGGAAACTATGGCTACACCTTC | CASSGDSGNYGYTF | NA | TRBV5-4 | TRBD1 | TRBJ1-2
TGTGCCAGCAGCACAAGAAGCGGGAGCACCGGGGAGCTGTTTTTT | CASSTRSGSTGELFF | NA | TRBV9 | TRBD2 | TRBJ2-2
TGTGCCAGCAGTTCCGGGACTAGCTACGAGCAGTACTTC | CASSSGTSYEQYF | once | TRBV27 | TRBD2 | TRBJ2-7
TGTGCCAGCAGCCAAGACGGACAGGGGATCTATGGCTACACCTTC | CASSQDGQGIYGYTF | NA | TRBV14 | TRBD1 | TRBJ1-2
TGTGCCAGCAGCGTAGGAGGGAGGGCCACAGATACGCAGTATTTT | CASSVGGRATDTQYF | NA | TRBV9 | TRBD2 | TRBJ2-3
TGTGCCAGCAGGGGACTAGCGGTTTGGGGCGAGCAGTACTTC | CASRGLAVWGEQYF | NA | TRBV2 | TRBD2 | TRBJ2-7
TGTGCCAGCAATCTAATAGGGGGCGGTGAAAAACTGTTTTTT | CASNLIGGGEKLFF | NA | TRBV2 | TRBD1 | TRBJ1-4
TGTGCCAGCAGTTACTCGAGCAGCGGGAGTAACGAGCAGTACTTC | CASSYSSSGSNEQYF | NA | TRBV6-5 | TRBD2 | TRBJ2-7
TGTGCCAGCTCACCTACGCGGCCAGGGCCGTTTAGCACAGATACGCAGTATTTT | CASSPTRPGPFSTDTQYF | NA | TRBV18 | NA | TRBJ2-3
TGTGCCAGCAGCTTGGGCGGGGGTTACTACGAGCAGTACTTC | CASSLGGGYYEQYF | few | TRBV5-6 | TRBD2 | TRBJ2-7